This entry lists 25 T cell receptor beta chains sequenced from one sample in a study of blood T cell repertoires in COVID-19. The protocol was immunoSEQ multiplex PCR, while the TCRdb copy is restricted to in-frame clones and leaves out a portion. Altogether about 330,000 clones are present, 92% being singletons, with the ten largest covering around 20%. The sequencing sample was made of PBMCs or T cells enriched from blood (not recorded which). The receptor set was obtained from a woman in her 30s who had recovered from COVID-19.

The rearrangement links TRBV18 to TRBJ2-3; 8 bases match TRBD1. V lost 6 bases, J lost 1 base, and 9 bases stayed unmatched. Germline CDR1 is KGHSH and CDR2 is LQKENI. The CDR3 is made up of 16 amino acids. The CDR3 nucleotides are TGTGCCAGCTCGCTCAATGGACAGGGAGGCACAGATACGCAGTATTTT. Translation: CASSLNGQGGTDTQYF.

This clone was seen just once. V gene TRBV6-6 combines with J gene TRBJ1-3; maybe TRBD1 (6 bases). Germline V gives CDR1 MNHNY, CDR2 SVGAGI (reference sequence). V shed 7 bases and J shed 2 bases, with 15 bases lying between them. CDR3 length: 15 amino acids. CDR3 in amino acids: CASKQGPNPGNTIYF. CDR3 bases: TGTGCCAGCAAACAGGGACCGAACCCTGGAAACACCATATATTTT.

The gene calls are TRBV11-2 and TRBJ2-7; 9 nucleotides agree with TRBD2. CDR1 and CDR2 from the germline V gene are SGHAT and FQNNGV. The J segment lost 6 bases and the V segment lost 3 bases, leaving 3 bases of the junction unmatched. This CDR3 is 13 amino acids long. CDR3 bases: TGTGCCAGCAGCTTGGCGGGAGGGCCCGAGCAGTACTTC. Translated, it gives CASSLAGGPEQYF.

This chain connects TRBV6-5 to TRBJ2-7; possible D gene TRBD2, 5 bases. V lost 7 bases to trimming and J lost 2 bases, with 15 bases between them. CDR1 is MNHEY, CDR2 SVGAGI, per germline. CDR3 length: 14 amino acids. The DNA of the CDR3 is TGTGCCAGCAAACCTTCTACGGGAACCTACGAGCAGTACTTC. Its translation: CASKPSTGTYEQYF.

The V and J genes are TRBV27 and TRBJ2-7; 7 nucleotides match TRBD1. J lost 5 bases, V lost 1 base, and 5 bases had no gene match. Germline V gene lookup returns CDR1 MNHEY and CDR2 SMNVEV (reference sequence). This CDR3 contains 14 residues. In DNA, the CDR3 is TGTGCCAGCAGTTTATTAGGGGGCACAAACGAGCAGTACTTC. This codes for CASSLLGGTNEQYF.

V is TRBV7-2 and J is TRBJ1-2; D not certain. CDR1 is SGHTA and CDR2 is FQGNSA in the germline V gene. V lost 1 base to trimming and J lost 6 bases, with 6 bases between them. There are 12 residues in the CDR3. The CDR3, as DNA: TGTGCCAGCAGCTTAGGAGGGAATGGCTACACCTTC. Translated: CASSLGGNGYTF.

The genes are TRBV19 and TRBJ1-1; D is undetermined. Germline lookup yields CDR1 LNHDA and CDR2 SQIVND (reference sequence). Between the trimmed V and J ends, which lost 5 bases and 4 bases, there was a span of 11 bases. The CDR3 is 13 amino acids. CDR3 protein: CASSAGLGTEAFF. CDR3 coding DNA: TGTGCCAGTAGTGCCGGACTGGGCACTGAAGCTTTCTTT. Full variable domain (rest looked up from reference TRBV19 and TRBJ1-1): DGGITQSPKYLFRKEGQNVTLSCEQNLNHDAMYWYRQDPGQGLRLIYYSQIVNDFQKGDIAEGYSVSREKKESFPLTVTSAQKNPTAFYLCASSAGLGTEAFFGQGTRLTVV.

CDR3 coding DNA: TGCGCCAGCAGCGAAGGACAGGCCCCAGCTAACTATGGCTACACCTTC. Translated, it gives CASSEGQAPANYGYTF. V is TRBV5-1 and J is TRBJ1-2, with TRBD1 matching over 7 bases. With V trimmed by 4 bases and J by 0 bases, 9 bases remained unmatched. In germline, CDR1 is SGHRS, CDR2 YFSETQ. The CDR3 runs to 16 residues. Together with reference TRBV5-1 and TRBJ1-2, the CDR3 gives the full variable domain: KAGVTQTPRYLIKTRGQQVTLSCSPISGHRSVSWYQQTPGQGLQFLFEYFSETQRNKGNFPGRFSGRQFSNSRSEMNVSTLELGDSALYLCASSEGQAPANYGYTFGSGTRLTVV.

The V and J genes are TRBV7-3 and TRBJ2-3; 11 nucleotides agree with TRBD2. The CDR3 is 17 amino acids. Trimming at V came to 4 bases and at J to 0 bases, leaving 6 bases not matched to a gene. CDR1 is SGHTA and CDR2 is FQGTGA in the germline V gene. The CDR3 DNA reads TGTGCCAGCAGCTCCACTCCTAGCGGGAGGAGCACAGATACGCAGTATTTT. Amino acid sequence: CASSSTPSGRSTDTQYF. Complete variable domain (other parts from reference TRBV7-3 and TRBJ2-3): GAGVSQTPSNKVTEKGKYVELRCDPISGHTALYWYRQSLGQGPEFLIYFQGTGAADDSGLPNDRFFAVRPEGSVSTLKIQRTERGDSAVYLCASSSTPSGRSTDTQYFGPGTRLTVL.

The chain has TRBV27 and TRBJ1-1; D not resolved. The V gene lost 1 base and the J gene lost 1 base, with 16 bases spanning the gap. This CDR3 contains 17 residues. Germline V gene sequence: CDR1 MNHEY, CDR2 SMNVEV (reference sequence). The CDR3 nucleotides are TGTGCCAGCAGTTTATGGCCCCCCGGCGGAAAGAACACTGAAGCTTTCTTT. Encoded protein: CASSLWPPGGKNTEAFF.

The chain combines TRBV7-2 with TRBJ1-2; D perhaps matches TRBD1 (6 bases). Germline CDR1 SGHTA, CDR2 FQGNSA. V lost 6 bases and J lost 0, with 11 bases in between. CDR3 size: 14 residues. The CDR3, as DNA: TGTGCCAGCAGTTTAAGGGGGTCTAACTATGGCTACACCTTC. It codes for CASSLRGSNYGYTF.

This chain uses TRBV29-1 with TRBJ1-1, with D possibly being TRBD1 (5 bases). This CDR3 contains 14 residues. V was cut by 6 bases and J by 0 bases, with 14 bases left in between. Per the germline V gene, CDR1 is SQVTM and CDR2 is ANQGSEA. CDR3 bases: TGCAGCGTAAAACCGGGACTGATGAACACTGAAGCTTTCTTT. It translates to CSVKPGLMNTEAFF.

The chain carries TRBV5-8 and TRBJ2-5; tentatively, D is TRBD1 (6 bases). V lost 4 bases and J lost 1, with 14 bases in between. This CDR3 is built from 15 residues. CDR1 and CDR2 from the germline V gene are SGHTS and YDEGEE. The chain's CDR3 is CASSRVGGLQETQYF. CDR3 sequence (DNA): TGTGCCAGCAGCCGCGTTGGGGGCCTCCAAGAGACCCAGTACTTC.

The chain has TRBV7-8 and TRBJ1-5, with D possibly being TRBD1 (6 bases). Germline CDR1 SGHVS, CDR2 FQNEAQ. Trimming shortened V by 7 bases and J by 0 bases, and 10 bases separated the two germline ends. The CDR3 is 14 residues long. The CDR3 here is CASTRDTSNQPQHF. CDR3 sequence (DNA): TGTGCCAGCACCCGGGACACTAGCAATCAGCCCCAGCATTTT.

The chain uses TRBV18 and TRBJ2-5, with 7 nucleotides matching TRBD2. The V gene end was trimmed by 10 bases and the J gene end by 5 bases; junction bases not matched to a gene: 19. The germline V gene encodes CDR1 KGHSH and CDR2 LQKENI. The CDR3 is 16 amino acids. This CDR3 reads CATRRDSGGLRETQYF. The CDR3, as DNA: TGTGCCACCCGAAGAGACTCGGGGGGTCTCAGGGAGACCCAGTACTTC.

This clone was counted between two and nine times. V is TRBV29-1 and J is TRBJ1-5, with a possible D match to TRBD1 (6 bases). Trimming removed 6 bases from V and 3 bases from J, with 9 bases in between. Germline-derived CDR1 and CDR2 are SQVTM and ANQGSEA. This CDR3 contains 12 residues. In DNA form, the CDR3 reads TGCAGCGTCGGACAGAACAATCAGCCCCAGCATTTT. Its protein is CSVGQNNQPQHF.

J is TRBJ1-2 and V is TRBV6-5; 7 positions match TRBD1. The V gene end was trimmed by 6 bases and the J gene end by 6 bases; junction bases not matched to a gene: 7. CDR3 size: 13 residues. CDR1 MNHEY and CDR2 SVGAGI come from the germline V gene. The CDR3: CASRKITGDGYTF. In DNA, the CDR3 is TGTGCCAGCAGGAAGATTACAGGGGATGGCTACACCTTC.

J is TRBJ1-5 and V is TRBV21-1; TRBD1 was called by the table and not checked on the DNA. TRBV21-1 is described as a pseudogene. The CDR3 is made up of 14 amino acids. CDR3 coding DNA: TGTGCCAGCAGCACAGGGGGCTTCAATCAGCCCCAGCATTTT. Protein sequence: CASSTGGFNQPQHF.

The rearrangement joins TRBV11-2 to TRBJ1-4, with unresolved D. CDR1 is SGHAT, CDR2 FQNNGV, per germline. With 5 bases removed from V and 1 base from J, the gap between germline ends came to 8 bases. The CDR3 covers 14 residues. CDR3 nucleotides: TGTGCCAGCAGCCGACGGGGAACTAATGAAAAACTGTTTTTT. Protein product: CASSRRGTNEKLFF.

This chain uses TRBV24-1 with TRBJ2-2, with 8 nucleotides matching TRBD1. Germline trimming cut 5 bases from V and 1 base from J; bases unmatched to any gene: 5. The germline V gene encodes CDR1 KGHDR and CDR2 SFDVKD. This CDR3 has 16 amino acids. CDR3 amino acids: CATSATGTGNTGELFF. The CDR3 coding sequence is TGTGCCACCAGTGCTACCGGGACAGGGAACACCGGGGAGCTGTTTTTT.

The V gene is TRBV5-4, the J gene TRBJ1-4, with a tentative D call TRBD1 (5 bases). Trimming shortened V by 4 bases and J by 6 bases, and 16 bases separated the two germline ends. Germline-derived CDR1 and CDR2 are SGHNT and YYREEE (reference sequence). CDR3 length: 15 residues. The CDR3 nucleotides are TGTGCCAGCAGCGTGGGGGGGGATTCGGATGAAAAACTGTTTTTT. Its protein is CASSVGGDSDEKLFF.

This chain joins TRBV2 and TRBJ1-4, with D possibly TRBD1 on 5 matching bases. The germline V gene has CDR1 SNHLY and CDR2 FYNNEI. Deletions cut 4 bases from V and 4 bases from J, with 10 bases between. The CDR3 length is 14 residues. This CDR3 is CASSVSGINEKLFF. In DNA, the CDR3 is TGTGCCAGCAGTGTTTCAGGGATTAATGAAAAACTGTTTTTT.

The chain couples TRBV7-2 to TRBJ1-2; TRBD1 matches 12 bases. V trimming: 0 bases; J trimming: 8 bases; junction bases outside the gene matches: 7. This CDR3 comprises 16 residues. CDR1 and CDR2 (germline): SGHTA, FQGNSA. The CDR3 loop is CASSLAGTGGAEGYTF. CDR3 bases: TGTGCCAGCAGCTTAGCTGGGACAGGGGGCGCAGAAGGCTACACCTTC.

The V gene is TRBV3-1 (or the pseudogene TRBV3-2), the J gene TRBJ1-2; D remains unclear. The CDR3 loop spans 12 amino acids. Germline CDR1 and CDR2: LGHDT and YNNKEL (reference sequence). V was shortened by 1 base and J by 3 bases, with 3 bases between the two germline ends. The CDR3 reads CASSQGHYGYTF. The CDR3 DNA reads TGTGCCAGCAGCCAAGGGCACTATGGCTACACCTTC.

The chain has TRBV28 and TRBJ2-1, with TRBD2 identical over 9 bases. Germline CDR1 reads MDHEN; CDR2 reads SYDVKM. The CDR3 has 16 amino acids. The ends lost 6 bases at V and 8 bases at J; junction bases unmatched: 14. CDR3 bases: TGTGCCAGCAGGTATTCTAGCGGGAAAGAGGCAGATGAGCAGTTCTTC. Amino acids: CASRYSSGKEADEQFF.